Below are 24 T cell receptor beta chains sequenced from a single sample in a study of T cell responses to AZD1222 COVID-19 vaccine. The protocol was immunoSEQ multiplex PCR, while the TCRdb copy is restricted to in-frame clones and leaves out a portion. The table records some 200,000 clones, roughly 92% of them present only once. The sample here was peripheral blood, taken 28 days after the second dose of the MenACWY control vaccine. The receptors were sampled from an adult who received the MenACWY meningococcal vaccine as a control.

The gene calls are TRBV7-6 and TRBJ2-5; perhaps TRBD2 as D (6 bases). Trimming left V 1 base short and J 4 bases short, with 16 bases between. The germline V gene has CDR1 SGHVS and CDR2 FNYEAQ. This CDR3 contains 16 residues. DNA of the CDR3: TGTGCCAGCAGCTTAGGTATCCCCAGGAGGGCAGAGACCCAGTACTTC. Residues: CASSLGIPRRAETQYF. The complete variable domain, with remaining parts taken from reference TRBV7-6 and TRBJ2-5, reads GAGVSQSPRYKVTKRGQDVALRCDPISGHVSLYWYRQALGQGPEFLTYFNYEAQQDKSGLPNDRFSAERPEGSISTLTIQRTEQRDSAMYRCASSLGIPRRAETQYFGPGTRLLVL.

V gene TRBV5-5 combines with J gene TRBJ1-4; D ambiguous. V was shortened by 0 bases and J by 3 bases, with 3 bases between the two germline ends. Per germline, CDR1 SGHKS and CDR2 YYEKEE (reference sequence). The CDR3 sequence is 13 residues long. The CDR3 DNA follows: TGTGCCAGCAGCTTGGGGGCTAATGAAAAACTGTTTTTT. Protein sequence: CASSLGANEKLFF.

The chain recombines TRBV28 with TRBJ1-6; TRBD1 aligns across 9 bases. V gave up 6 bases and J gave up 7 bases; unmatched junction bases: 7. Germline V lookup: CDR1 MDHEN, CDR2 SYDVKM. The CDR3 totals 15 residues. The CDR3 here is CASRGQGTGNSPLHF. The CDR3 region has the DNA TGTGCCAGCAGAGGACAGGGGACGGGCAATTCACCCCTCCACTTT.

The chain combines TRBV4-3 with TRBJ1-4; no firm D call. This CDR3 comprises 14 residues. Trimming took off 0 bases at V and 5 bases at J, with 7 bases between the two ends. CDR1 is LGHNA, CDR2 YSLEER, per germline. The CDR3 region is CASSQDGDNEKLFF. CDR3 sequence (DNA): TGCGCCAGCAGCCAAGATGGCGACAATGAAAAACTGTTTTTT.

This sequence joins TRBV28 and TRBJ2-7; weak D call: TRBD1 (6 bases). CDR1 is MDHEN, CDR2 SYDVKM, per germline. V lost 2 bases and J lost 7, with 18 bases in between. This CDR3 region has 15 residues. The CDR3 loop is CASSLPGAQNGEQYF. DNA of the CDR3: TGTGCCAGCAGTTTACCAGGGGCCCAGAATGGTGAGCAGTACTTC.

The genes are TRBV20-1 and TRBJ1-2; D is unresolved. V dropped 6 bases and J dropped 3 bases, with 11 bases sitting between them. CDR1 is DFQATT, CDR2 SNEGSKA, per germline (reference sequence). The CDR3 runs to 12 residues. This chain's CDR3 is CSASQAHYGYTF. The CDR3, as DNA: TGCAGTGCGAGTCAAGCGCACTATGGCTACACCTTC.

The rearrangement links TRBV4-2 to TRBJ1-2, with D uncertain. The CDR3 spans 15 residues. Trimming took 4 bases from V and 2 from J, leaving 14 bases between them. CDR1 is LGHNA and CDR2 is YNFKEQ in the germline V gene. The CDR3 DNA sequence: TGTGCCAGCAGCCCCAGATCGACACCAAACTATGGCTACACCTTC. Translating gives CASSPRSTPNYGYTF.

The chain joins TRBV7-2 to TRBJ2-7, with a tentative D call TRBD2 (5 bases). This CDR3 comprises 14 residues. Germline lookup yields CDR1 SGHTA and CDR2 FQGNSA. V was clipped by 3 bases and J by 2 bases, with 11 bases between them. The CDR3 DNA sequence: TGTGCCAGCAGCTTTCGAGCGGAAGCCTACGAGCAGTACTTC. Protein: CASSFRAEAYEQYF.

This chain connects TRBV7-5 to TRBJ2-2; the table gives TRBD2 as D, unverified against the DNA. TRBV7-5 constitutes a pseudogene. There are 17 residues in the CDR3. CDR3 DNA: TGTGTCAGAAGCTTGGTTGGGACTAGCGGCCGCACCGGGGAGCTGTTTTTT. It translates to CVRSLVGTSGRTGELFF.

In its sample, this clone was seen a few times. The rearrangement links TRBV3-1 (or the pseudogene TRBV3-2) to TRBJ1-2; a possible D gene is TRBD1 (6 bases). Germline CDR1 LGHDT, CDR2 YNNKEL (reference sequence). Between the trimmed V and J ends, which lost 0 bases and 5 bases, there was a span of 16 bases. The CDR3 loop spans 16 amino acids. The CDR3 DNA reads TGTGCCAGCAGCCAAGATGGTCCGGGGGCGAGGTATGGCTACACCTTC. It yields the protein CASSQDGPGARYGYTF.

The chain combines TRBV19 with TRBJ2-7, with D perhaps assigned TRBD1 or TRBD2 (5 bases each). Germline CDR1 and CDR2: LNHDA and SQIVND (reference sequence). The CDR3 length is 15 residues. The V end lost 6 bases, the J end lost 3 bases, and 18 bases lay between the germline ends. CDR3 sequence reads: CASRWDDQPLYEQYF. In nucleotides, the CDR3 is TGTGCCAGTAGGTGGGACGACCAACCCCTCTACGAGCAGTACTTC.

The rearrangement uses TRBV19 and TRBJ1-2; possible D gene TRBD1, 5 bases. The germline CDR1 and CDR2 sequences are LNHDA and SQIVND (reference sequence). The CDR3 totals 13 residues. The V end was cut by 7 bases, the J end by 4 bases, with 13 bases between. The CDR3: CASTRGGLYGYTF. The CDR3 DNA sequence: TGTGCCAGTACTCGCGGGGGTCTCTATGGCTACACCTTC.

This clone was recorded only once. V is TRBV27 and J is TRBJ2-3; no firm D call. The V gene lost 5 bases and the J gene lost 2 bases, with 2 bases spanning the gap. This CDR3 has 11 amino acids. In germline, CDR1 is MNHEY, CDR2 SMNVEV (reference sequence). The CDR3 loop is CASSNTDTQYF. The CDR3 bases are TGTGCCAGCAGTAACACAGATACGCAGTATTTT.

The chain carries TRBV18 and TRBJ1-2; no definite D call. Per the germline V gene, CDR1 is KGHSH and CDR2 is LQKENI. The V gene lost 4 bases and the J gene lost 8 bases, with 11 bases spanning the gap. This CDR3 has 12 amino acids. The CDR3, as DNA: TGTGCCAGCTCACAGGCGGATCAGGGCTACACCTTC. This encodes CASSQADQGYTF.

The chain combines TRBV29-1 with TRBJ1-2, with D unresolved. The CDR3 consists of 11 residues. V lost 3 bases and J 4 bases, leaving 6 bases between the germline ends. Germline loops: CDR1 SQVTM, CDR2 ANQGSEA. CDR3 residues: CSVEFSYGYTF. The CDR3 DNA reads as TGCAGCGTTGAGTTTTCCTATGGCTACACCTTC.

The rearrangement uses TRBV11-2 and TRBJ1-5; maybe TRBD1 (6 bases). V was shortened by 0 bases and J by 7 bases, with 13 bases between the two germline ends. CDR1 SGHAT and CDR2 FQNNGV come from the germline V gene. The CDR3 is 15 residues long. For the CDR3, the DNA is TGTGCCAGCAGCTTAGATAGGGGGGCGCGGCAGCCCCAGCATTTT. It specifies CASSLDRGARQPQHF.

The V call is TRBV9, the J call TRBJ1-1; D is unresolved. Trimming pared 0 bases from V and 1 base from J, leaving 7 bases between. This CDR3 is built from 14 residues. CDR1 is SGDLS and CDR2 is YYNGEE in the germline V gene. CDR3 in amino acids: CASSVGETNTEAFF. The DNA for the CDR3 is TGTGCCAGCAGCGTAGGGGAGACGAACACTGAAGCTTTCTTT. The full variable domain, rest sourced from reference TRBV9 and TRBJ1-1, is DSGVTQTPKHLITATGQRVTLRCSPRSGDLSVYWYQQSLDQGLQFLIQYYNGEERAKGNILERFSAQQFPDLHSELNLSSLELGDSALYFCASSVGETNTEAFFGQGTRLTVV.

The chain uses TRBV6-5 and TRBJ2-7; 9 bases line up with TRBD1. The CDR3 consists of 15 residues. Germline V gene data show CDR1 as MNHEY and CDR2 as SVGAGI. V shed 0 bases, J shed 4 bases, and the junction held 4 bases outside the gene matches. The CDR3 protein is CASSYSQGARYEQYF. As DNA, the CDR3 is TGTGCCAGCAGTTACTCACAGGGGGCGAGGTACGAGCAGTACTTC.

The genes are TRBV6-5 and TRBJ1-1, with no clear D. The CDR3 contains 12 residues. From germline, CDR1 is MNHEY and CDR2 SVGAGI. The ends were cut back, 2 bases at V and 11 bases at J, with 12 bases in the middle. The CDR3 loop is CASSYGGGPAFF. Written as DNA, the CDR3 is TGTGCCAGCAGTTACGGAGGAGGGCCCGCTTTCTTT.

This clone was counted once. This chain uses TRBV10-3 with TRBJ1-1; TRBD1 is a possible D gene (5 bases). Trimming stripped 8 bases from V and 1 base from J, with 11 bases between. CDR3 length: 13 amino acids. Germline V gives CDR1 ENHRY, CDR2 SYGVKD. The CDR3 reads CAIGASGNTEAFF. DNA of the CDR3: TGTGCCATCGGGGCCTCGGGGAACACTGAAGCTTTCTTT.

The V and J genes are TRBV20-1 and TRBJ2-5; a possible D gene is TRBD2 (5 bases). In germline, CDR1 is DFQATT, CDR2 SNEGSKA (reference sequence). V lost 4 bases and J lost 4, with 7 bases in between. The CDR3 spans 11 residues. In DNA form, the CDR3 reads TGCAGTGCTACCGCGGGAGAGACCCAGTACTTC. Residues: CSATAGETQYF.

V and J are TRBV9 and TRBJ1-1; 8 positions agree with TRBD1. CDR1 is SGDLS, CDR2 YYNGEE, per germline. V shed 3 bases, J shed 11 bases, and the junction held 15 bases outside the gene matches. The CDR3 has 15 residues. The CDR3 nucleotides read TGTGCCAGCAGCGCCGCCGCGGGACAGGCCTTTTTGGCTTTCTTT. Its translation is CASSAAAGQAFLAFF.

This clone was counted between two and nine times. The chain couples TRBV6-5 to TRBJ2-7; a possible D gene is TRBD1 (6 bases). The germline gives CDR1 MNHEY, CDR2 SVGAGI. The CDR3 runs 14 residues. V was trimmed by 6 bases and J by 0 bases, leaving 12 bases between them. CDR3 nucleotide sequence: TGTGCCAGCAGCGACAGGTGGAGCTCCTACGAGCAGTACTTC. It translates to CASSDRWSSYEQYF.

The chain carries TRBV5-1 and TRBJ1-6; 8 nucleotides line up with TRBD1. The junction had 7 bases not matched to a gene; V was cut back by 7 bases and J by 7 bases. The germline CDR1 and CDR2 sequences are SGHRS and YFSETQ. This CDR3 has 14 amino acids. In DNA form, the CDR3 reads TGCGCCAGCGCGCCGGGGGACAGGAATTCACCCCTCCACTTT. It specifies CASAPGDRNSPLHF.